The 2 T cell receptor beta chains in this list originate from one sample, sequenced in a study of T cells in Graves' hyperthyroidism and ophthalmopathy. The investigators amplified TCR beta CDR3 regions from RNA transcripts. The study used the HTBI primer set for a first-round RT-PCR of the TCR CDR3. TCRdb independently ran MiXCR on the multiplex PCR reads; one entry per CDR3 protein. The sample lists under 800,000 distinct CDR3 sequences, 13% to 15% occurring once. Sample: blood. The receptors here all came from a woman between 18 and 30 years old with Graves' hyperthyroidism.

This clonotype showed up many times. The chain uses TRBV7-2 and TRBJ2-3; TRBD2 aligns across 8 bases. V was pared by 7 bases and J by 2 bases, with 14 bases of the junction left unmatched. Germline V gene lookup returns CDR1 SGHTA and CDR2 FQGNSA. This CDR3 has 17 amino acids. The CDR3: CASTTSYSGRDTDTQYF. The CDR3 DNA reads TGTGCCAGCACCACCTCTTACAGCGGGAGAGACACAGATACGCAGTATTTT. The full variable domain, with the rest looked up from reference TRBV7-2 and TRBJ2-3, is GAGVSQSPSNKVTEKGKDVELRCDPISGHTALYWYRQSLGQGLEFLIYFQGNSAPDKSGLPSDRFSAERTGGSVSTLTIQRTQQEDSAVYLCASTTSYSGRDTDTQYFGPGTRLTVL.

CDR3: CASRERELPTGELFF. The CDR3 nucleotides are TGTGCCAGCAGGGAGCGGGAGCTCCCCACCGGGGAGCTGTTTTTT. This rearrangement joins TRBV2 to TRBJ2-2, with 8 bases that match TRBD2. The CDR3 extends over 15 amino acids. The germline V gene encodes CDR1 SNHLY and CDR2 FYNNEI. The trim removed 6 bases at V and 4 bases at J, leaving 7 bases unmatched.